These 15 T cell receptor beta chains originate from one sample sequenced in a study of blood T cell repertoires in COVID-19. TCRdb's table, derived via immunoSEQ multiplex PCR, lists solely in-frame clones and lacks some. Of 300,000 to 400,000 clones listed, roughly 90% were seen once; the top ten hold about 2.4%. Source material: PBMCs or T cells enriched from blood (not recorded which). The receptor set was obtained from a man aged 55 to 70 who had recovered from COVID-19.

The rearrangement links TRBV7-2 to TRBJ2-3, with D unclear. V was trimmed by 5 bases and J by 3 bases, leaving 6 bases between them. This CDR3 is 12 amino acids long. Germline values: CDR1 SGHTA, CDR2 FQGNSA. CDR3 sequence (DNA): TGTGCCAGCAGCGTAACTACAGATACGCAGTATTTT. Protein product: CASSVTTDTQYF.

The V and J genes are TRBV7-8 and TRBJ2-7; D is unresolved. Between the trimmed V and J ends, which lost 1 base and 3 bases, there was a span of 7 bases. Germline V CDR1 and CDR2: SGHVS, FQNEAQ. The CDR3 is 13 amino acids. CDR3 nucleotides: TGTGCCAGCAGCTTAGGTTTCATCTACGAGCAGTACTTC. It codes for CASSLGFIYEQYF. The entire variable domain, with the rest obtained from reference TRBV7-8 and TRBJ2-7, is as follows: GAGVSQSPRYKVAKRGQDVALRCDPISGHVSLFWYQQALGQGPEFLTYFQNEAQLDKSGLPSDRFFAERPEGSVSTLKIQRTQQEDSAVYLCASSLGFIYEQYFGPGTRLTVT.

The sample holds one count of this clone. The chain couples TRBV6-6 to TRBJ1-6, with D tentatively TRBD1 (5 bases). This CDR3 spans 15 amino acids. Germline CDR1 MNHNY, CDR2 SVGAGI (reference sequence). Deletions cut 7 bases from V and 9 bases from J, with 19 bases between. The CDR3 region is CASTLTKGLGSPLHF. Here the CDR3 DNA reads TGTGCCAGCACTCTTACGAAGGGGTTAGGTTCACCCCTCCACTTT.

This clone was observed a handful of times. The chain is built from TRBV19 and TRBJ1-2; 9 nucleotides align to TRBD1. Germline V gene data show CDR1 as LNHDA and CDR2 as SQIVND (reference sequence). The CDR3 covers 14 residues. Unmatched junction bases numbered 12, after V lost 7 bases and J lost 9 bases. The DNA of the CDR3 is TGTGCCAGTACTACACCGGGACAGGGTTTTCGCTACACCTTC. It translates to CASTTPGQGFRYTF.

The chain employs TRBV5-4 and TRBJ1-6; TRBD1 might be the D (6 bases). This CDR3 is 19 amino acids long. V gave up 1 base and J gave up 0 bases, with 17 bases separating them. Germline assignment: CDR1 SGHNT and CDR2 YYREEE (reference sequence). In nucleotides, the CDR3 is TGTGCCAGCAGCTTGCGAGGGGGAGCGGCGAGCTCCTATAATTCACCCCTCCACTTT. It encodes CASSLRGGAASSYNSPLHF.

J is TRBJ2-7 and V is TRBV5-1; TRBD1 agrees at 7 bases. The CDR3 consists of 14 residues. Germline V gives CDR1 SGHRS, CDR2 YFSETQ. V trimming: 0 bases; J trimming: 6 bases; junction bases outside the gene matches: 6. DNA for the CDR3: TGCGCCAGCAGCTTGGGCGACAGGGCCCCCGAGCAGTACTTC. Translation: CASSLGDRAPEQYF. The full variable domain, completed using reference TRBV5-1 and TRBJ2-7, is KAGVTQTPRYLIKTRGQQVTLSCSPISGHRSVSWYQQTPGQGLQFLFEYFSETQRNKGNFPGRFSGRQFSNSRSEMNVSTLELGDSALYLCASSLGDRAPEQYFGPGTRLTVT.

The rearrangement uses TRBV10-2 and TRBJ1-4; tentative D call: TRBD1 (5 bases). The germline gives CDR1 WSHSY, CDR2 SAAADI. This CDR3 is built from 13 residues. V was cut by 8 bases and J by 8 bases, with 15 bases left in between. The DNA for the CDR3 is TGCGCCAGCCGGGGGTCCACCGGCGAAAAACTGTTTTTT. Its translation is CASRGSTGEKLFF.

The chain carries TRBV18 and TRBJ2-6, with 10 bases fitting TRBD1. The CDR3 totals 16 residues. Per germline, CDR1 KGHSH and CDR2 LQKENI. After removal of 6 bases from V and 2 bases from J, the junction contained 4 bases not matched to a gene. The CDR3 here is CASSKTGGAGANVLTF. The DNA for the CDR3 is TGTGCCAGCTCGAAGACAGGGGGCGCTGGGGCCAACGTCCTGACTTTC.

The gene calls are TRBV13 and TRBJ1-2, with no clear D. Germline V gene data show CDR1 as PRHDT and CDR2 as FYEKMQ (reference sequence). The ends were cut back, 0 bases at V and 3 bases at J, with 11 bases in the middle. The CDR3 is 15 amino acids. CDR3 amino acids: CASSLGRQVYYGYTF. The CDR3 region has the DNA TGTGCCAGCAGCTTAGGGCGCCAGGTTTACTATGGCTACACCTTC.

V and J are TRBV15 and TRBJ2-7, with D tentatively TRBD2 (7 bases). The CDR3 runs 16 residues. Looked up from germline, CDR1 is LNHNV and CDR2 is YYDKDF (reference sequence). Trimming cost V 1 base and J 2 bases, with 15 bases left between them. Here the CDR3 reads CATSRGGRGVAYEQYF. Here the CDR3 DNA reads TGTGCCACCAGCAGAGGTGGGAGGGGGGTAGCCTACGAGCAGTACTTC.

The V and J genes are TRBV6-2 or TRBV6-3 and TRBJ2-7, with a possible D match to TRBD2 (5 bases). Trimming cost V 4 bases and J 0 bases, with 16 bases left between them. The CDR3 sequence is 16 residues long. CDR1 and CDR2 (germline): MNHEY, SVGEGT. Here the CDR3 DNA reads TGTGCCAGCAGTTTTGGACCGAGAGGGCGCTCCTACGAGCAGTACTTC. Its translation is CASSFGPRGRSYEQYF.

This chain joins TRBV4-3 and TRBJ1-6; D is uncertain. In germline, CDR1 is LGHNA, CDR2 YSLEER. V lost 0 bases and J 7 bases, leaving 4 bases between the germline ends. This CDR3 has 13 residues. The CDR3, as DNA: TGCGCCAGCAGCCAAGATGGCAATTCACCCCTCCACTTT. As protein: CASSQDGNSPLHF.

The rearrangement joins TRBV27 to TRBJ1-2; D perhaps matches TRBD1 (5 bases). The CDR3 is 13 amino acids. The germline gives CDR1 MNHEY, CDR2 SMNVEV (reference sequence). The ends were cut back, 5 bases at V and 4 bases at J, with 11 bases in the middle. This CDR3 is CASSHDRTYGYTF. The CDR3 bases are TGTGCCAGCAGTCATGACAGAACCTATGGCTACACCTTC.

V usage is TRBV6-4 and J usage is TRBJ2-1, with D possibly TRBD1 on 6 matching bases. Germline-derived CDR1 and CDR2 are MRHNA and SNTAGT. The CDR3 covers 15 residues. V lost 7 bases to trimming and J lost 2 bases, with 15 bases between them. CDR3 residues: CASIGNRVPYNEQFF. In DNA form, the CDR3 reads TGTGCCAGCATAGGGAACAGGGTCCCCTACAATGAGCAGTTCTTC.

This clone is a singleton in its sample. Its ends do not fully match the called genes, so a read error is possible. Other DNA sequences in the sample encode the same CDR3. CDR3 nucleotide sequence: TGTGCCACCAGCGATTTTCGGGATCCCACAGATACGCAGTATTTT. Encoded protein: CATSDFRDPTDTQYF. V and J are TRBV24-1 and TRBJ2-3; D is possibly TRBD2 (5 bases). Germline-derived CDR1 and CDR2 are KGHDR and SFDVKD. The CDR3 extends over 15 amino acids.